This is a list of T cell receptor beta chains from one sample in a study of blood T cell repertoires in COVID-19. TCRdb keeps only in-frame clones here, not all; method: immunoSEQ multiplex PCR. The sample yields roughly 60,000 clones, about nine tenths seen once. The sample consisted of peripheral blood. These receptors originate from a human donor in a cohort sampled during active COVID-19. CDR3s include the opening cysteine and the closing phenylalanine or tryptophan. Fields, in order: D gene, clone size, J gene, V gene, CDR3 DNA, CDR3 protein. D genes are given only for firm matches. Part of the rows lack a size; the others show once, few, many or a class for expanded clones.

TRBD2,once,TRBJ2-7,TRBV7-2,TGTGCCAGCAGCGTCGGGACTAGCGGGAGTCGCGAGCAGTACTTC,CASSVGTSGSREQYF
.,.,TRBJ2-7,TRBV4-1,TGCGCCAGCAGCCAGTCCCGCGGGGCATACGAGCAGTACTTC,CASSQSRGAYEQYF
.,.,TRBJ1-4,TRBV28,TGTGCCAGCCGAATGACGGGACTTGCTAATGAAAAACTGTTTTTT,CASRMTGLANEKLFF
.,few,TRBJ2-7,TRBV6-6,TGTGCCAGCAGTTACTCGGGTCAGCGAAAGGCAGACGAGCAGTACTTC,CASSYSGQRKADEQYF
.,.,TRBJ2-1,TRBV5-1,TGCGCCAGCAGCTTGGGCGGTGACTCCTACAATGAGCAGTTCTTC,CASSLGGDSYNEQFF
.,.,TRBJ1-2,TRBV12-3/TRBV12-4,TGTGCCAGCACCTCTTCCTATGGCTACACCTTC,CASTSSYGYTF
TRBD2,.,TRBJ2-1,TRBV14,TGTGCCAGCAGCCAAGCACAACTAGCGGGTCTTCACGGTGAGCAGTTCTTC,CASSQAQLAGLHGEQFF
.,.,TRBJ1-1,TRBV5-1,TGCGCCAGCACCCGCGGGGGGATGAACACTGAAGCTTTCTTT,CASTRGGMNTEAFF
.,.,TRBJ2-7,TRBV7-2,TGTGCCAGCAGCTGGGGACCGAGGAGCGGGCTCACCTACGAGCAGTACTTC,CASSWGPRSGLTYEQYF
TRBD2,.,TRBJ2-1,TRBV4-2,TGTGCCAGCAGCCAAGGCGGGACTAGCGGAAACAATGAGCAGTTCTTC,CASSQGGTSGNNEQFF
.,.,TRBJ1-1,TRBV11-2,TGTGCCAGCAGCTGGGATGGGAGGACTGAAGCTTTCTTT,CASSWDGRTEAFF
.,once,TRBJ1-2,TRBV7-2,TGTGCCAGCAGCCCGAACGACAGCCTCCAACGAGGCTACACCTTC,CASSPNDSLQRGYTF
.,.,TRBJ2-1,TRBV12-5,TGTGCTAGTGGTTCAGGAAGCTCCTACAATGAGCAGTTCTTC,CASGSGSSYNEQFF
.,.,TRBJ2-5,TRBV7-9,TGTGCCAGCAGCGAGCGGGTGGTCCAAGAGACCCAGTACTTC,CASSERVVQETQYF
TRBD1,.,TRBJ1-4,TRBV2,TGTGCCAGCATACGGGACAGCCCTAATGAAAAACTGTTTTTT,CASIRDSPNEKLFF
TRBD2,.,TRBJ2-2,TRBV7-3,TGTGCCAGCAGCTTCCGCGGGGGGCGACCCACCGGGGAGCTGTTTTTT,CASSFRGGRPTGELFF
.,once,TRBJ2-7,TRBV30,TGTGCCTGGAGTGTATCACGGGGTAGCTCCTACGAGCAGTACTTC,CAWSVSRGSSYEQYF
.,once,TRBJ2-2,TRBV18,TGTGCCAGCTCACCACGAGCCGGGGAGCTGTTTTTT,CASSPRAGELFF
TRBD2,.,TRBJ2-2,TRBV5-4,TGTGCCAGCAGCTTTTTTGGCGGGGGGGCCGGGGAGCTGTTTTTT,CASSFFGGGAGELFF
TRBD1,.,TRBJ2-7,TRBV4-1,TGCGCCAGCAGCCTTAGACAGGGGGTCGACGAGCAGTACTTC,CASSLRQGVDEQYF
TRBD2,.,TRBJ2-5,TRBV18,TGTGCCAGCTCACCCAGCGGGGGAGAGACCCAGTACTTC,CASSPSGGETQYF
TRBD1,.,TRBJ1-1,TRBV5-1,TGCGCCAGCAGACCGGGACAGAAGAACACTGAAGCTTTCTTT,CASRPGQKNTEAFF
.,.,TRBJ2-5,TRBV15,TGTGCCACCAGCAGGTCACAGGCTACCCAGTACTTC,CATSRSQATQYF
.,.,TRBJ2-7,TRBV5-1,TGCGCCAGCAGCAGAAAAGTACCAGGGCATGCCTACGAGCAGTACTTC,CASSRKVPGHAYEQYF
.,.,TRBJ2-1,TRBV3-1/TRBV3-2,TGTGCCAGCAGCCAAGATTACGGGGGATACAATGAGCAGTTCTTC,CASSQDYGGYNEQFF
.,once,TRBJ1-1,TRBV28,TGTGCCAGCAGTTCCACCCGGACAGTCACTGAAGCTTTCTTT,CASSSTRTVTEAFF
.,.,TRBJ2-1,TRBV7-6,TGTGCCAGCAGCTTAGCTCACCCAGGTAATGAGCAGTTCTTC,CASSLAHPGNEQFF
TRBD2,.,TRBJ2-3,TRBV7-3,TGTGCCAGCAGCCCCTGGGGTAGCGGGGGGGTCACAGATACGCAGTATTTT,CASSPWGSGGVTDTQYF